This TCR beta chain was captured in a study of blood T cell repertoires in COVID-19. Study background: The study drew acute and convalescent COVID-19 samples from the United States, Italy and Spain. Sources were T cells, B-cell-depleted T cells, or PBMCs; the material itself was cDNA or gDNA.

This clone came up a few times. As processed by the authors: Using reference gene primer amplification, nucleated cell counts were estimated. The repertoire was sequenced with immunoSEQ multiplex PCR; TCRdb's copy has only in-frame clones and lacks some. The D gene and trimming were derived from the DNA, and the V and J assignments and clone size from that table. The sample contains approximately 91,000 clones, around 72% of which appear only once. From germline, CDR1 is SNHLY and CDR2 FYNNEI. V lost 3 bases to trimming and J lost 4 bases, with 12 bases between them. CDR3 size: 14 residues. V and J are TRBV2 and TRBJ1-2; possible D gene TRBD1, 5 bases. The sample taken for sequencing was peripheral blood. This TCR was recovered from a man aged 65-85 years with acute or convalescent COVID-19. CDR3 loop: CASSDQGLGYGYTF. For the CDR3, the DNA is TGTGCCAGCAGTGATCAGGGCCTAGGCTATGGCTACACCTTC.